This TCR beta chain was identified during a study of blood T cell repertoires in COVID-19 (dated by TCRdb to 2019 to 2021). Describing the broader study: Samples covering the acute and convalescent phases of COVID-19 were provided by collaborators in the United States, Italy and Spain. The prospective study material was composed of cDNA or gDNA derived from T cells, B-cell-depleted T cells, or PBMCs. Deeply sampled blood TCRbeta repertoires from subjects exposed to, actively infected with, or recovered from COVID-19 were included in the dataset. The repertoires were released in a freely available public database meant as a resource for research on the immune response to SARS-CoV-2. The samples were drawn from two sources: the first 160 participants of the ongoing ImmuneRACE study, and some 1,300 subjects contributed by 6 global collaborators. Sample metadata almost always included a de-identified subject ID, COVID-19 status, age in years and sex. HLA class I and class II types, where available, came from metadata supplied by the sample provider rather than from assay-based typing.

Results and caveats for the whole study, not just this receptor: The amount of clinical and demographic metadata varied by source and participant and was provided uncurated.

The immunoSEQ Assay, a bias-controlled multiplex PCR, was used to amplify TCRbeta CDR3 regions from genomic DNA. In the paper's pipeline: The number of nucleated cells in each sample was estimated by amplification of reference gene primers within the assay. Sequence reads were collapsed and filtered to measure the absolute abundance of every unique TCRbeta CDR3 rearrangement. For each sample, productive Simpson clonality was calculated as the square root of Simpson's diversity index across productive rearrangements. TCRdb obtained this table from immuneACCESS and retained in-frame rearrangements with V and J assigned. These tables miss some clones; where compared with another copy, unresolved V genes account for less than half of the shortfall, and the remainder is unexplained. For V, J and clone size, that table is used; D and trimming come from the DNA. This sample comprises tens of thousands of clones, around 80% of them detected only once. The ten top clones hold 20% of the sample.

Collaborating institutions collected whole blood in K2EDTA tubes following their own protocols. Collaborator samples were shipped for TCRbeta analysis as frozen whole blood, isolated PBMCs, or DNA extracted from either sample type. Of note for this clone: The antigen it binds to is not known. Base quality data are lacking; no much larger clone is found one base away.

The germline V gene gives CDR1 as LGHNA and CDR2 as YNFKEQ. V ends up 3 bases short and J 7 bases short, with an unmatched junction base count of 9. There are 16 amino acids in the CDR3, from cysteine to phenylalanine inclusive. Only the CDR3 DNA stays, 48 bases, in frame from base 1. The sample comprised peripheral blood. The clonotype was recovered from a woman older than 75 with active or convalescent COVID-19. Recombination connected TRBV4-2 to TRBJ1-6, and TRBD1 matches 7 of the central bases. The DNA reads TGTGCCAGCAGCCAGCACCCGAAGACAGGGAATTCACCCCTCCACTTT. It specifies CASSQHPKTGNSPLHF.